The 8 T cell receptor beta chains in this list originate from one sample, sequenced in a study of T cells in Graves' hyperthyroidism and ophthalmopathy. Amplified TCR beta CDR3 regions derived from RNA transcripts. TCR CDR3 regions were first amplified by RT-PCR with HTBI primers. MiXCR, run by TCRdb on the multiplex PCR reads, gives a single entry per CDR3 protein. The sample includes 550,000 to 650,000 distinct CDR3 sequences, around 15% seen only once; the top ten take about 15%. Sequencing input: blood. Receptors were obtained from a woman aged 35 to 49 with Graves' hyperthyroidism.

This clonotype was seen a handful of times. The V gene is TRBV7-9, the J gene TRBJ1-1; D is unclear. The germline V and J ends were trimmed by 5 bases and 0 bases, with 16 bases remaining between them. This CDR3 comprises 16 residues. CDR1 is SEHNR and CDR2 is FQNEAQ in the germline V gene (reference sequence). CDR3 nucleotide sequence: TGTGCCAGCAGCCCCACCATTGGTCTTATGAACACTGAAGCTTTCTTT. Translation: CASSPTIGLMNTEAFF.

This sequence joins TRBV19 and TRBJ2-1, with D uncertain. The CDR3 consists of 17 residues. CDR1 and CDR2 from the germline V gene are LNHDA and SQIVND (reference sequence). Trimming removed 2 bases at V and 5 bases at J, with 19 bases between. The CDR3 coding sequence is TGTGCCAGTAGTATATCGACACCACCTCACCGGAACAATGAGCAGTTCTTC. Its protein product is CASSISTPPHRNNEQFF.

This clonotype was seen repeatedly, ten times or more. The gene calls are TRBV12-3 or TRBV12-4 and TRBJ2-1; 9 bases map to TRBD1. The CDR3 length is 15 residues. Trimming removed 3 bases from V and 5 bases from J; junction bases left unmatched: 5. The CDR3 DNA follows: TGTGCCAGCAGTTTCATACAGGGGGCGAACAATGAGCAGTTCTTC. Translated: CASSFIQGANNEQFF.

A few counts support this clonotype. The CDR3 region is CASSFEGGDGYTF. The CDR3 DNA sequence: TGTGCCAGCAGCTTTGAAGGGGGGGATGGCTACACCTTC. This chain joins TRBV9 and TRBJ1-2; D might be TRBD1 (6 bases). CDR1 and CDR2 (germline): SGDLS, YYNGEE. This CDR3 has 13 residues. Trimming pared 4 bases from V and 6 bases from J, leaving 13 bases between.

The V call is TRBV25-1, the J call TRBJ1-4; 7 bases align to TRBD1. CDR1 is MGHDK and CDR2 is SYGVNS in the germline V gene. The length of the CDR3 is 17 residues. Trimming cost V 0 bases and J 3 bases; bases outside gene matches: 7. CDR3 nucleotide sequence: TGTGCCAGCAGTGAATATCGAGGGGGCCGGTCTAATGAAAAACTGTTTTTT. It encodes CASSEYRGGRSNEKLFF.

This clonotype was seen a handful of times. The chain combines TRBV6-1 with TRBJ2-3, with D perhaps matching TRBD2 (7 bases). The length of the CDR3 is 14 residues. In germline, CDR1 is MNHNS, CDR2 SASEGT. V gave up 6 bases and J gave up 7 bases, with 17 bases separating them. The CDR3 coding sequence is TGTGCCAGCAGGAGACTAGGGGGGACTAATACGCAGTATTTT. This gives the protein CASRRLGGTNTQYF.

This clonotype was counted at least ten times. The rearrangement uses TRBV10-3 and TRBJ2-7; D is unclear. Germline-derived CDR1 and CDR2 are ENHRY and SYGVKD. Trimming left V 0 bases short and J 4 bases short, with 4 bases between. The CDR3 is 12 residues long. The CDR3 here is CAISESTYEQYF. CDR3 nucleotides: TGTGCCATCAGTGAGTCGACGTACGAGCAGTACTTC.

This clonotype has only a few counts. The chain couples TRBV28 to TRBJ2-3; TRBD1 might be the D (5 bases). Trimming took 3 bases from V and 3 from J, leaving 19 bases between them. CDR3 length equals 17 residues. CDR1 and CDR2 (germline): MDHEN, SYDVKM. The CDR3 protein is CASSFPWGSRRTDTQYF. CDR3 DNA: TGTGCCAGCAGTTTTCCTTGGGGCAGCAGGAGAACAGATACGCAGTATTTT.